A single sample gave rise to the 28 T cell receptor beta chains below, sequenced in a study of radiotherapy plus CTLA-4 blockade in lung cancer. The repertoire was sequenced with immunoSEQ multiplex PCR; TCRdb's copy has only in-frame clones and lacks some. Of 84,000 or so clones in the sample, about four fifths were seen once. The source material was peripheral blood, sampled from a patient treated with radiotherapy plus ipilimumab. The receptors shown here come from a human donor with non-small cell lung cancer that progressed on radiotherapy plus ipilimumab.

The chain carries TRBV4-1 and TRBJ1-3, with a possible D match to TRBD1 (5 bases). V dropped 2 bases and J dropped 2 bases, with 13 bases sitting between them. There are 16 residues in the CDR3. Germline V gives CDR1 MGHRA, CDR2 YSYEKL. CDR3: CASSQPGRFAGNTIYF. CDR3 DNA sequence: TGCGCCAGCAGCCAACCGGGACGCTTCGCTGGAAACACCATATATTTT.

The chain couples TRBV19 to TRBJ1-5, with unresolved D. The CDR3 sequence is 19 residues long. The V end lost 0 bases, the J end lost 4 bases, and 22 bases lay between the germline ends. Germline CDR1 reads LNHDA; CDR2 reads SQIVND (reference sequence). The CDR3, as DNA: TGTGCCAGTAGTATAGATGCCATAATCGGAGATATAAGAAATCAGCCCCAGCATTTT. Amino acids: CASSIDAIIGDIRNQPQHF.

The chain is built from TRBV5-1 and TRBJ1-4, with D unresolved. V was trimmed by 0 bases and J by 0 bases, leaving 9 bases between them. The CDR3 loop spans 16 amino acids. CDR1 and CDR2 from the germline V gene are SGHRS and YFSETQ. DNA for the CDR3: TGCGCCAGCAGCTTGGGATACAGTGCAACTAATGAAAAACTGTTTTTT. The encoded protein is CASSLGYSATNEKLFF.

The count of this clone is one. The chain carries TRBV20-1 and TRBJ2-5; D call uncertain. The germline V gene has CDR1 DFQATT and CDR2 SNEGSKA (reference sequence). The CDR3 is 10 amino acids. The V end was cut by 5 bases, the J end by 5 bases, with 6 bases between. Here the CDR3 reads CSAGYETQYF. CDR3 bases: TGCAGTGCTGGCTATGAGACCCAGTACTTC.

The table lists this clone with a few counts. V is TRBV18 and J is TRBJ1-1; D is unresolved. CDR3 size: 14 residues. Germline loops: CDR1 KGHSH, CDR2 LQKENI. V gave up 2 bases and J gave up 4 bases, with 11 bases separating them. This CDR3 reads CASSPSGWGTEAFF. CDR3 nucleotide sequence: TGTGCCAGCTCACCATCAGGCTGGGGCACTGAAGCTTTCTTT.

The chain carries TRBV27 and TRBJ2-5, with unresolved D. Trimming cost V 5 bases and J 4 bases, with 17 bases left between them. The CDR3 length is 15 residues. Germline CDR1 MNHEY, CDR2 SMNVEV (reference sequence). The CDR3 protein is CASSPPPQTRETQYF. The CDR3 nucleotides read TGTGCCAGCAGTCCCCCCCCGCAGACTCGAGAGACCCAGTACTTC.

CDR3: CASSLSRDSPLHF. The CDR3 nucleotides read TGTGCCAGCAGCTTATCGCGGGACTCACCCCTCCACTTT. The rearrangement uses TRBV7-3 and TRBJ1-6, with D perhaps matching TRBD1 (5 bases). Trimming left V 2 bases short and J 10 bases short, with 9 bases between. The CDR3 runs to 13 residues. Per the germline V gene, CDR1 is SGHTA and CDR2 is FQGTGA. The variable domain in full, completed from reference TRBV7-3 and TRBJ1-6, reads GAGVSQTPSNKVTEKGKYVELRCDPISGHTALYWYRQSLGQGPEFLIYFQGTGAADDSGLPNDRFFAVRPEGSVSTLKIQRTERGDSAVYLCASSLSRDSPLHFGNGTRLTVT.

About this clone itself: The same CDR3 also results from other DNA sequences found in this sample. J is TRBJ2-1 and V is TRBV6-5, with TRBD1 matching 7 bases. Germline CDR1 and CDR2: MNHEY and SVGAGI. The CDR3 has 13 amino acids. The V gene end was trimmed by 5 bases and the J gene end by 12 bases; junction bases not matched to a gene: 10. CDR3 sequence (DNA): TGTGCCAGCAGTCGCCCAGGGGGAGAGGGGCAGTTCTTC. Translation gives CASSRPGGEGQFF.

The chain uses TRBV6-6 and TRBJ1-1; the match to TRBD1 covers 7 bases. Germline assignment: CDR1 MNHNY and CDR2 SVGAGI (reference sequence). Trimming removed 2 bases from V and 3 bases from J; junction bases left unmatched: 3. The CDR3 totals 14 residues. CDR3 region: CASSYGQVDTEAFF. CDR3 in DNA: TGTGCCAGCAGTTACGGACAGGTCGACACTGAAGCTTTCTTT.

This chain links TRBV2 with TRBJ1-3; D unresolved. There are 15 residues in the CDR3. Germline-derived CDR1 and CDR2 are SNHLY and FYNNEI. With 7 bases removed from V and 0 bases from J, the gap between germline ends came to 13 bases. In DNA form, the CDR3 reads TGTGCCAGCACCGATGGACGCCTCTCTGGAAACACCATATATTTT. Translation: CASTDGRLSGNTIYF.

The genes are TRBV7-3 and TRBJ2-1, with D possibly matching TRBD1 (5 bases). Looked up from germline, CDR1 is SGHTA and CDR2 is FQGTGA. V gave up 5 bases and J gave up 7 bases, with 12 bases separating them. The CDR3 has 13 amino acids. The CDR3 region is CASSARQGNEQFF. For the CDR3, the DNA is TGTGCCAGCAGCGCCAGGCAGGGTAATGAGCAGTTCTTC.

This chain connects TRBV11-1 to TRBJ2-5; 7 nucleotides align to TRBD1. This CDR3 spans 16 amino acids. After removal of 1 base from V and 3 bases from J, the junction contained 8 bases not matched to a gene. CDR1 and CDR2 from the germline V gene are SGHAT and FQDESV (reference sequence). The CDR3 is CASSLGGTGTEETQYF. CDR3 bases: TGTGCCAGCAGCTTAGGCGGAACCGGGACAGAAGAGACCCAGTACTTC.

The CDR3, as DNA: TGCAGCGTTGATGGAGATTCGGCTTTCTTT. It yields the protein CSVDGDSAFF. The rearrangement joins TRBV29-1 to TRBJ1-1; D unclear. The CDR3 length is 10 residues. Trimming removed 3 bases from V and 11 bases from J, with 10 bases in between. Looked up from germline, CDR1 is SQVTM and CDR2 is ANQGSEA.

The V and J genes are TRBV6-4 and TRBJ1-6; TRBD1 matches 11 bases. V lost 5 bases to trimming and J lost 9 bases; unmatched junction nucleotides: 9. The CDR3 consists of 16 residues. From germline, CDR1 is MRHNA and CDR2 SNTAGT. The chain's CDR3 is CASSTHPGQGGSPLHF. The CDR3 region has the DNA TGTGCCAGCAGTACGCACCCGGGACAGGGGGGTTCACCCCTCCACTTT.

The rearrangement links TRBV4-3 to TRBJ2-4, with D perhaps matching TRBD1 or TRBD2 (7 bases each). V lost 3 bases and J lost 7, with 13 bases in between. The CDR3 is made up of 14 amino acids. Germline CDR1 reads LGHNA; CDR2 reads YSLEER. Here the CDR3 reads CASSQTGRANIQYF. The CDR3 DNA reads TGCGCCAGCAGCCAGACAGGGAGGGCGAACATTCAGTACTTC.

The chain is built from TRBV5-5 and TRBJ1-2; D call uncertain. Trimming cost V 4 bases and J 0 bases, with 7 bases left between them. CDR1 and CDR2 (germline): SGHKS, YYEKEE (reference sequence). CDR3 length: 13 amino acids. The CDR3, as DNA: TGTGCCAGCAGCGCCGGGTCTAACTATGGCTACACCTTC. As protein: CASSAGSNYGYTF.

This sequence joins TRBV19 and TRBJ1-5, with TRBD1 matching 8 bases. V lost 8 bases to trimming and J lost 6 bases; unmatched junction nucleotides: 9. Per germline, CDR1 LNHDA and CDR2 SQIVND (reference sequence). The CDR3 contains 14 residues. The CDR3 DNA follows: TGTGCCAGTCACCGACAGGGGATAAGTCAGCCCCAGCATTTT. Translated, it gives CASHRQGISQPQHF.

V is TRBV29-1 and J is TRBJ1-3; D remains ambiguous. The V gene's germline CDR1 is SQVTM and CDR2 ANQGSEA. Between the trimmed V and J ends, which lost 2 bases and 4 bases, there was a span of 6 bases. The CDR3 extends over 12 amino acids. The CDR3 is CSVESPGNTIYF. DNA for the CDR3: TGCAGCGTTGAATCGCCGGGAAACACCATATATTTT.

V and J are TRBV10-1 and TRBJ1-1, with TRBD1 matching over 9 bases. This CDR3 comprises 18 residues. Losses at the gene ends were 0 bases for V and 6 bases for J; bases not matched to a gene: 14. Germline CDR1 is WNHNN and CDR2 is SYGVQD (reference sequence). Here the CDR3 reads CASSESQRQGVGCPEAFF. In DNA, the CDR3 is TGCGCCAGCAGTGAGTCCCAAAGACAGGGGGTCGGGTGTCCTGAAGCTTTCTTT.

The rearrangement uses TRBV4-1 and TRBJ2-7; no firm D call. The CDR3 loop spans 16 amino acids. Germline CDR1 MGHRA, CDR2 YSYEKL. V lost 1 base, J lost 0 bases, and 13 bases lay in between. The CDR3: CASSQVPGLSSYEQYF. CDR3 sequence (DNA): TGCGCCAGCAGCCAAGTCCCAGGCCTGAGCTCCTACGAGCAGTACTTC.

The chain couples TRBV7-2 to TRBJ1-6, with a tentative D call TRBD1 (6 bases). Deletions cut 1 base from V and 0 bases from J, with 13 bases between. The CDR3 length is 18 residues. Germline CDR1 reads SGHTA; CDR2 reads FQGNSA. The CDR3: CASSLVPTGSSYNSPLHF. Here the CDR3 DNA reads TGTGCCAGCAGCTTAGTCCCAACAGGGAGCTCCTATAATTCACCCCTCCACTTT.

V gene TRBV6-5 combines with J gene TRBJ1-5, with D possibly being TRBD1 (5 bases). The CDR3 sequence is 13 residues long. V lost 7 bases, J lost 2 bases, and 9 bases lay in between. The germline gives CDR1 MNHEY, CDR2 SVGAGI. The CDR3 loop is CASMVGGNQPQHF. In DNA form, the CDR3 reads TGTGCCAGCATGGTGGGGGGCAATCAGCCCCAGCATTTT.

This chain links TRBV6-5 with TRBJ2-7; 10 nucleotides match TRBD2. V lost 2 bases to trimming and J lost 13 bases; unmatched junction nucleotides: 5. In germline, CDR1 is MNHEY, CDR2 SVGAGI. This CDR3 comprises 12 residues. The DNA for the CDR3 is TGTGCCAGCAGTTACACTCTAGCGGGGGAATACTTC. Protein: CASSYTLAGEYF.

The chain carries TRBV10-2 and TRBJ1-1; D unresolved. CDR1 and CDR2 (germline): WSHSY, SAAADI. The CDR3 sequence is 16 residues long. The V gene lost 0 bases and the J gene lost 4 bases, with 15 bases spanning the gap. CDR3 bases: TGCGCCAGCAGTGAGTCGGGGAGATATTTGGGCACTGAAGCTTTCTTT. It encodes CASSESGRYLGTEAFF.

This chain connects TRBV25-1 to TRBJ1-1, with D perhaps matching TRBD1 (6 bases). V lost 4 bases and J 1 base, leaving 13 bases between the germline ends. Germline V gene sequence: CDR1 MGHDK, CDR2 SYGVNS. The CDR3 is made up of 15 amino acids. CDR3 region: CASSADSPRNTEAFF. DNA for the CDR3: TGTGCCAGCAGTGCGGACAGCCCAAGGAACACTGAAGCTTTCTTT.

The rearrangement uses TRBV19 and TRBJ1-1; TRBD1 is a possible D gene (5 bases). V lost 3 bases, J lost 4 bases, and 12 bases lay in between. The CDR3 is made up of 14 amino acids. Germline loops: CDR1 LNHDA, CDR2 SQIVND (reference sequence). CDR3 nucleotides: TGTGCCAGTAGTATTCAGGGAGGTCCCACTGAAGCTTTCTTT. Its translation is CASSIQGGPTEAFF.

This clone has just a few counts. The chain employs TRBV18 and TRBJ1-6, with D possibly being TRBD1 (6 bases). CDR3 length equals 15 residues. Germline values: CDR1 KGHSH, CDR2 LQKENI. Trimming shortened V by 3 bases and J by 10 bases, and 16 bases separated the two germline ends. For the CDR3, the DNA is TGTGCCAGCTCACCGGTCGGCAGGGGAGGGTCACCCCTCCACTTT. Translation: CASSPVGRGGSPLHF.

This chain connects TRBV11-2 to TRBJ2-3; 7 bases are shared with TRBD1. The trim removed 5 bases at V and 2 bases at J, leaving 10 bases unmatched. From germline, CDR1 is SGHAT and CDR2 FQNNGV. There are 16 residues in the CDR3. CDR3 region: CASSPSGQKFTDTQYF. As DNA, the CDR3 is TGTGCCAGCAGCCCCTCGGGACAGAAATTCACAGATACGCAGTATTTT.